These 14 T cell receptor beta chains originate from one sample sequenced in a study of Ad26.COV2.S vaccination and SARS-CoV-2 variants. Libraries were prepared by immunoSEQ multiplex PCR; TCRdb keeps only in-frame clonotypes and omits some of them. The repertoire consists of roughly 700,000 clones, with roughly nine tenths occurring once and the leading ten covering 1.5%. Treatment in this sample: around 19 received Ad26.COV2.S at low or high dose, single or two shots; 5 received placebo; per-sample allocation not given. At day 63 after the first vaccine or placebo injection, samples were drawn. Sequencing was performed on peripheral blood, taken in a trial of Ad26.COV2.S vaccine versus placebo. The receptors were sampled from a person aged 18-65 years who received the Ad26.COV2.S COVID-19 vaccine or a placebo.

The chain combines TRBV20-1 with TRBJ2-7; perhaps TRBD1 as D (5 bases). The CDR3 covers 11 residues. Germline CDR1 reads DFQATT; CDR2 reads SNEGSKA (reference sequence). Trimming shortened V by 6 bases and J by 7 bases, and 13 bases separated the two germline ends. The CDR3 nucleotides read TGCAGTGCAAGACAGTTGGGTGAGCAGTACTTC. Protein product: CSARQLGEQYF.

This chain connects TRBV5-8 to TRBJ1-1, with D possibly matching TRBD1 (5 bases). Trimming took 4 bases from V and 0 from J, leaving 13 bases between them. CDR3 size: 15 residues. Per germline, CDR1 SGHTS and CDR2 YDEGEE. The CDR3 coding sequence is TGTGCCAGCAGCCGCAGGGAGCTCATGAACACTGAAGCTTTCTTT. Translation: CASSRRELMNTEAFF.

V and J are TRBV2 and TRBJ2-5; 12 nucleotides align to TRBD2. The CDR3 covers 14 residues. CDR1 is SNHLY and CDR2 is FYNNEI in the germline V gene. The J segment lost 3 bases and the V segment lost 6 bases, leaving 2 bases of the junction unmatched. Here the CDR3 DNA reads TGTGCCAGCAGACGACTAGCGGGAGAAGAGACCCAGTACTTC. It encodes CASRRLAGEETQYF.

The V call is TRBV20-1, the J call TRBJ2-7; D call uncertain. V was cut by 6 bases and J by 7 bases, with 13 bases left in between. Germline V lookup: CDR1 DFQATT, CDR2 SNEGSKA (reference sequence). CDR3 length: 11 amino acids. The DNA for the CDR3 is TGCAGTGCCAAGGACGGGTGGGAGCAGTACTTC. This codes for CSAKDGWEQYF.

The gene calls are TRBV19 and TRBJ2-7; a weak D match, TRBD2 (5 bases). V was cut by 6 bases and J by 5 bases, with 20 bases left in between. The CDR3 contains 15 residues. Looked up from germline, CDR1 is LNHDA and CDR2 is SQIVND (reference sequence). The CDR3 loop reads CASSGKRTRFNEQYF. The CDR3 DNA sequence: TGTGCCAGTAGCGGGAAGCGGACCCGTTTCAACGAGCAGTACTTC.

This clone was counted many times. Other DNA sequences from this sample encode an identical CDR3 as well. J is TRBJ1-2 and V is TRBV25-1; TRBD1 matches 7 bases. There are 13 residues in the CDR3. Trimming cost V 3 bases and J 4 bases; bases outside gene matches: 2. Germline V CDR1 and CDR2: MGHDK, SYGVNS. The CDR3 sequence is CASSDTGVYGYTF. The CDR3 DNA sequence: TGTGCCAGCAGTGATACAGGGGTCTATGGCTACACCTTC.

The genes are TRBV7-2 and TRBJ1-2; tentatively, D is TRBD1 (6 bases). Trimming took off 6 bases at V and 4 bases at J, with 12 bases between the two ends. Germline CDR1 reads SGHTA; CDR2 reads FQGNSA. The length of the CDR3 is 13 residues. In nucleotides, the CDR3 is TGTGCCAGCAGTTTACAGGGAACCTATGGCTACACCTTC. It is translated as CASSLQGTYGYTF.

J is TRBJ1-5 and V is TRBV6-2 or TRBV6-3, with no clear D. The germline CDR1 and CDR2 sequences are MNHEY and SVGEGT. The ends were cut back, 3 bases at V and 7 bases at J, with 10 bases in the middle. The CDR3 spans 13 residues. The CDR3 nucleotides read TGTGCCAGCAGTTATATGGTTTTCCAGCCCCAGCATTTT. Amino acid sequence: CASSYMVFQPQHF.

The chain combines TRBV11-2 with TRBJ1-2, with D perhaps matching TRBD1 (5 bases). Trimming shortened V by 5 bases and J by 8 bases, and 12 bases separated the two germline ends. The CDR3 runs 12 residues. In germline, CDR1 is SGHAT, CDR2 FQNNGV. Here the CDR3 DNA reads TGTGCCAGCAGCCGAGGGGTCTCGGGCTACACCTTC. This encodes CASSRGVSGYTF.

The chain uses TRBV16 and TRBJ2-5; TRBD1 agrees at 8 bases. After removal of 2 bases from V and 0 bases from J, the junction contained 8 bases not matched to a gene. Germline V lookup: CDR1 KGHSY, CDR2 FQNENV. The CDR3 covers 17 residues. CDR3 coding DNA: TGTGCCAGCAGCCAAGGGCAGGGGGCAGTAAACCAAGAGACCCAGTACTTC. Its translation: CASSQGQGAVNQETQYF.

The rearrangement links TRBV5-1 to TRBJ1-4; tentative D call: TRBD1 (5 bases). The germline CDR1 and CDR2 sequences are SGHRS and YFSETQ. The CDR3 totals 17 residues. V was pared by 1 base and J by 5 bases, with 18 bases between. CDR3 nucleotides: TGCGCCAGCAGCTTGAGGGGAACGGCTCCGCGGAATGAAAAACTGTTTTTT. This translates into CASSLRGTAPRNEKLFF.

The chain recombines TRBV12-3 or TRBV12-4 with TRBJ2-4; D remains unclear. The CDR3 length is 12 residues. V was clipped by 2 bases and J by 7 bases, with 6 bases between them. The CDR3 region has the DNA TGTGCCAGCAGTTTAACCTGGAACATTCAGTACTTC. Translating it yields CASSLTWNIQYF.

In the case of this clone: Other DNA sequences in the sample encode the same CDR3. This chain links TRBV18 with TRBJ2-5, with D perhaps matching TRBD2 (6 bases). Trimming shortened V by 3 bases and J by 5 bases, and 13 bases separated the two germline ends. CDR3 length equals 14 residues. Germline assignment: CDR1 KGHSH and CDR2 LQKENI. The DNA of the CDR3 is TGTGCCAGCTCACCCCCTACGGGAGAGGAGACCCAGTACTTC. Residues: CASSPPTGEETQYF.

In this sample, this clone turned up once. This sequence joins TRBV19 and TRBJ1-5; the match to TRBD1 covers 8 bases. V shed 3 bases, J shed 4 bases, and the junction held 5 bases outside the gene matches. CDR3 length: 15 amino acids. The germline CDR1 and CDR2 sequences are LNHDA and SQIVND (reference sequence). The CDR3 sequence is CASSITGGLNQPQHF. In DNA form, the CDR3 reads TGTGCCAGTAGTATCACAGGGGGTCTGAATCAGCCCCAGCATTTT.